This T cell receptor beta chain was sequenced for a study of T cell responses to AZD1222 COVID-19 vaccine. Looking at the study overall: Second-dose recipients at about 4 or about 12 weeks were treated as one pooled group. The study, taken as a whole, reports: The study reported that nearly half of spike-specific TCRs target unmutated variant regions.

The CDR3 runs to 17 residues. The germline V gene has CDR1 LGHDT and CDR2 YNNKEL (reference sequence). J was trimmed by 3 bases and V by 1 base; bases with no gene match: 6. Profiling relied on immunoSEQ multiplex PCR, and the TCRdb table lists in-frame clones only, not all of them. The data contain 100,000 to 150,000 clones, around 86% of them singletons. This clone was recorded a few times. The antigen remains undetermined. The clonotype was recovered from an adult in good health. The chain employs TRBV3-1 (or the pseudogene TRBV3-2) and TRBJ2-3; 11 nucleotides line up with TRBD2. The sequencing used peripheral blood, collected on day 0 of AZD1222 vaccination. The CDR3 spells CASSQVVAGGPTDTQYF. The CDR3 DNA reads TGTGCCAGCAGCCAAGTGGTAGCGGGGGGGCCAACAGATACGCAGTATTTT.